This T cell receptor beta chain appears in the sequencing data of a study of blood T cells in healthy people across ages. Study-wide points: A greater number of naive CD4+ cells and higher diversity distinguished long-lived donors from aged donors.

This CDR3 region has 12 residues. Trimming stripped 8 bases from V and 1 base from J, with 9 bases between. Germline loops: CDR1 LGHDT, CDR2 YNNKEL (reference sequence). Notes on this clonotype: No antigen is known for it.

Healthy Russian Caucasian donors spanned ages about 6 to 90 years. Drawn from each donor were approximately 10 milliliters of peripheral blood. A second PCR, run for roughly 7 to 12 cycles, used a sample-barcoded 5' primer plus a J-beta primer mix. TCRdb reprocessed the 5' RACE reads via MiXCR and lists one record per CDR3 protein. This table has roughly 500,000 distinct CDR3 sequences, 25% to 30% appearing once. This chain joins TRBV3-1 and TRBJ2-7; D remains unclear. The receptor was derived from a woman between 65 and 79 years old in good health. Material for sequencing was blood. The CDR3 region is CASGKSSYEQYF. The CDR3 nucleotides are TGTGCCAGCGGCAAGTCATCCTACGAGCAGTACTTC.